Listed below are T cell receptor beta chains from one sample, sequenced in a study of blood T cell repertoires in COVID-19. Only in-frame clones appear in the TCRdb table, and some are missing; sequencing was by immunoSEQ multiplex PCR. The sample lists 70,000 to 80,000 clones, 82% occurring once. Input material: peripheral blood. Receptors were obtained from a woman of 80 years or more with acute or convalescent COVID-19. CDR3s include the opening cysteine and the closing phenylalanine or tryptophan. The order of the fields is CDR3 DNA, CDR3 protein, clone size, J gene, D gene, V gene. A D gene is named only where the DNA matches it firmly. The size of a clone is reported for some rows only, either as once, few or many, or as a class for expanded clones.

TGTGCCACCAGTCAGGACAGGGGTGGCTACACCTTC	CATSQDRGGYTF	-	TRBJ1-2	TRBD1	TRBV24-1
TGTGCCAGCAGCAACCCTGGGTGGGGCCGGTACGAGCAGTACTTC	CASSNPGWGRYEQYF	-	TRBJ2-7	-	TRBV7-2
TGTGCCAGCAGCTTGCCGGCGGGAGGGAGCACAGATACGCAGTATTTT	CASSLPAGGSTDTQYF	-	TRBJ2-3	TRBD2	TRBV5-4
TGTGCCAGCAGCCCGGGACTAGAGGCCACCGGGGAGCTGTTTTTT	CASSPGLEATGELFF	-	TRBJ2-2	TRBD2	TRBV5-4
TGCAGCGCAGACGGGAGGGATACCTATGGCTACACCTTC	CSADGRDTYGYTF	-	TRBJ1-2	-	TRBV29-1
TGTGCCAGCAGCCAGTCTTGGGCCTCCTACGAGCAGTACTTC	CASSQSWASYEQYF	once	TRBJ2-7	-	TRBV3-1/TRBV3-2
TGTGCCACCAGCAGAGACGCCGGGACACCGCCTTTACCCCTCCACTTT	CATSRDAGTPPLPLHF	-	TRBJ1-6	-	TRBV15
TGTGCCACCAAATCCGCCCCAGGCCGCGCTAACTATGGCTACACCTTC	CATKSAPGRANYGYTF	-	TRBJ1-2	-	TRBV27
TGTGCCAGCAGTTACTCCAGGGGCTCCTACGAGCAGTACTTC	CASSYSRGSYEQYF	-	TRBJ2-7	-	TRBV6-6
TGTGCCAGCAGCCTGGGACTAGCGGGCTCCACAGATACGCAGTATTTT	CASSLGLAGSTDTQYF	-	TRBJ2-3	TRBD2	TRBV3-1/TRBV3-2
TGTGCCAGTAGTAACCCCCCGGGACAGGGCAATCAGCCCCAGCATTTT	CASSNPPGQGNQPQHF	few	TRBJ1-5	TRBD1	TRBV19
TGTGCCAGCAGTCCCCCCGGGACACTTGCAACTAATGAAAAACTGTTTTTT	CASSPPGTLATNEKLFF	-	TRBJ1-4	-	TRBV27
TGTGCCAGCTCAGCGGGCCCGTACCAAGAGACCCAGTACTTC	CASSAGPYQETQYF	few	TRBJ2-5	-	TRBV18
TGTGCCAGCAGTTACACCGGGACTAGAAGCGAGCAGTACTTC	CASSYTGTRSEQYF	-	TRBJ2-7	TRBD2	TRBV6-2/TRBV6-3
TGTGCCAGCAGTTTAGGAGTGCGGGAGCTGTTTTTT	CASSLGVRELFF	-	TRBJ2-2	-	TRBV12-3/TRBV12-4
TGTGCCAGCAGCTTCCGGGACAGGGGCTACGAGCAGTACTTC	CASSFRDRGYEQYF	-	TRBJ2-7	TRBD1	TRBV11-2
TGTGCCAGCAGCTTAGGACAGGGGGCCCTAATTGCAACTAATGAAAAACTGTTTTTT	CASSLGQGALIATNEKLFF	-	TRBJ1-4	TRBD1	TRBV7-6
TGCGCCAGCAGCCAGCAGGGACAGGGTTTCGGAAAACTGTTTTTT	CASSQQGQGFGKLFF	-	TRBJ1-4	TRBD1	TRBV4-3
TGTGCCAGCAGCCCCGGGACAGACTCTGGCTACACCTTC	CASSPGTDSGYTF	-	TRBJ1-2	TRBD1	TRBV11-3
TGCAGCGTTCTTTTGAGTTCTAGCACAGATACGCAGTATTTT	CSVLLSSSTDTQYF	few	TRBJ2-3	-	TRBV29-1
TGTGCCAGCAGCCAAGATTATCGTTCACCCCTCCACTTT	CASSQDYRSPLHF	-	TRBJ1-6	-	TRBV3-1/TRBV3-2
TGTGCCAGCAGCCCGATTGGGGGCAGGGGTAGTTCTTCTGAAGCTTTCTTT	CASSPIGGRGSSSEAFF	-	TRBJ1-1	-	TRBV7-9
TGTGCCAGCAGCTTCAGTACGAACTCCTACGAGCAGTACTTC	CASSFSTNSYEQYF	once	TRBJ2-7	-	TRBV11-2
TGTGCCAGCAGTGAATGGAAAGGGGGCAGGAACGAGCAGTACTTC	CASSEWKGGRNEQYF	-	TRBJ2-7	TRBD1	TRBV6-1
TGTGCCAGCAGCTTTGATGCGGGAATAAATGAGCAGTTCTTC	CASSFDAGINEQFF	few	TRBJ2-1	-	TRBV7-2
TGTGCCAGCAGCTTAGCGCCAACAGGGTCGCATGGCTACACCTTC	CASSLAPTGSHGYTF	-	TRBJ1-2	-	TRBV7-8
TGTGCCAGCTCATCGACAGGGGGCTTCAACGAGCAGTACTTC	CASSSTGGFNEQYF	-	TRBJ2-7	TRBD1	TRBV18
TGTGCCAGCAGCCCCCTAGCGGGAGGCAATGAGCAGTTCTTC	CASSPLAGGNEQFF	once	TRBJ2-1	TRBD2	TRBV14
TGTGCCAGCAGCCCTGGGAGGGGGGCGGTCTATGGCTACACCTTC	CASSPGRGAVYGYTF	-	TRBJ1-2	-	TRBV3-1/TRBV3-2
TGTGCCAGCAGCCCTGGGGCTAGCGGGAGAATGAACATTCAGTACTTC	CASSPGASGRMNIQYF	-	TRBJ2-4	TRBD2	TRBV5-5
TGTGCCACCGACGCGGGGGGGAATGAGCAGTTCTTC	CATDAGGNEQFF	-	TRBJ2-1	TRBD2	TRBV19
TGTGCCAGCAGCTTAGAGGGTGCGGGCACCGGGGAGCTGTTTTTT	CASSLEGAGTGELFF	-	TRBJ2-2	-	TRBV7-9
TGTGCCAGTAAGGACCGGACGGGGGTCGAGCAGTACTTC	CASKDRTGVEQYF	-	TRBJ2-7	-	TRBV19
TGCGCCAGCAGCTTGGCCGGGGGACAGGGGTGGCCCCAGCATTTT	CASSLAGGQGWPQHF	few	TRBJ1-5	TRBD1	TRBV5-1
TGTGCCAGCAGAGGGGACACTTCGGCGGGAGAGACCCAGTACTTC	CASRGDTSAGETQYF	few	TRBJ2-5	-	TRBV2
TGTGCCAGCTCACCGCCTCTAGCGGGAGGCTTGGAGCTGTTTTTT	CASSPPLAGGLELFF	-	TRBJ2-2	TRBD2	TRBV18
TGTGCCACCAGTGCGGGACTAGCGGGAGGGCCCTCGGGTGAGCAGTTCTTC	CATSAGLAGGPSGEQFF	-	TRBJ2-1	TRBD2	TRBV15
TGTGCCAGTCAGCGGGAGAATTCAGATACGCAGTATTTT	CASQRENSDTQYF	-	TRBJ2-3	TRBD2	TRBV2
TGTGCCAGTAGTATAGAGGGACAGAGGAATTCACCCCTCCACTTT	CASSIEGQRNSPLHF	-	TRBJ1-6	TRBD1	TRBV19
TGTGCCAGCAGCTTTCGCGGGGGGAGCTCCTACGAGCAGTACTTC	CASSFRGGSSYEQYF	few	TRBJ2-7	TRBD2	TRBV11-3
TGCAGCGTTGGGGGCCTAACCTACGAGCAGTACTTC	CSVGGLTYEQYF	-	TRBJ2-7	-	TRBV29-1
TGTGCCAGCAGCCCCTCCTATCCAGGGGTTAACTATGGCTACACCTTC	CASSPSYPGVNYGYTF	-	TRBJ1-2	-	TRBV3-1/TRBV3-2
TGTGCCAGCAGTCTCCAGGGGGCCTATGGCTACACCTTC	CASSLQGAYGYTF	-	TRBJ1-2	TRBD1	TRBV12-3/TRBV12-4
TGTGCCAGTAGGAACAGGGTAGACTATGGCTACACCTTC	CASRNRVDYGYTF	-	TRBJ1-2	-	TRBV19
TGCGCCAGCAGTCAAGTGCTTCGGACAGGGGACACCGGGGAGCTGTTTTTT	CASSQVLRTGDTGELFF	-	TRBJ2-2	TRBD1	TRBV4-1
TGTGCCAGTAGAGAATACAGCGGCTACGAGCAGTACTTC	CASREYSGYEQYF	few	TRBJ2-7	-	TRBV19
TGTGCTAGTGGTTTGGTCCCCCTGGGGCAGGGGGCCACCTACAATGAGCAGTTCTTC	CASGLVPLGQGATYNEQFF	-	TRBJ2-1	TRBD1	TRBV12-5
TGCAGCGGCGTCAGGCTCACTGAAGCTTTCTTT	CSGVRLTEAFF	-	TRBJ1-1	-	TRBV29-1
TGCGCCAGCAGCTTGGGACTAGCGGGAGGCAGGGAGCAGTTCTTC	CASSLGLAGGREQFF	few	TRBJ2-1	TRBD2	TRBV5-1
TGTGCCAGCAGCCAACCGGGACTAGGGACTCAAGAGACCCAGTACTTC	CASSQPGLGTQETQYF	few	TRBJ2-5	TRBD2	TRBV3-1/TRBV3-2
TGTGCCAGCAGTCCAGGACAGGGGGCGCAGGGCACTGAAGCTTTCTTT	CASSPGQGAQGTEAFF	-	TRBJ1-1	TRBD1	TRBV27
TGTGCCAGCAGCCTAGGGGGGGCGCGGGGCTACACCTTC	CASSLGGARGYTF	-	TRBJ1-2	-	TRBV3-1/TRBV3-2